Reported below is one TCR beta chain. Its target is not known. The CDR3 runs 17 residues. V dropped 5 bases and J dropped 8; count of bases not matched to a gene: 13. The germline gives CDR1 SGHAT, CDR2 FQNNGV. These data originate in a study of cytomegalovirus exposure and HLA in healthy donors. Study-level information: The platform used for the roughly 130 validation repertoires matched that of the roughly 700 first-cohort repertoires, a later analysis reported. Study-wide results and limits: Reported performance of the classifier showed diagnosis of cytomegalovirus status with high specificity and sensitivity. Some TCR beta chains (more than 150 of them) were listed as cytomegalovirus-associated.

Clones were sequenced by immunoSEQ multiplex PCR, and TCRdb holds only the in-frame ones, with some missing. Of 200,000 to 250,000 clones in the sample, just under 90% were seen once. The sequencing input was PBMCs. The rearrangement joins TRBV11-2 to TRBJ2-1; 12 positions match TRBD2. The sequence derives from a young man in good health and CMV-seronegative. This chain's CDR3 is CASSTSSTSGSFYEQFF. The CDR3 region has the DNA TGTGCCAGCAGCACCTCCTCGACTAGCGGGAGCTTCTATGAGCAGTTCTTC. The entire variable domain, with the rest obtained from reference TRBV11-2 and TRBJ2-1, is as follows: EAGVAQSPRYKIIEKRQSVAFWCNPISGHATLYWYQQILGQGPKLLIQFQNNGVVDDSQLPKDRFSAERLKGVDSTLKIQPAKLEDSAVYLCASSTSSTSGSFYEQFFGPGTRLTVL.